This T cell receptor (beta chain) was documented in a study of shared clonotypes between healthy human individuals. Germline CDR1 is KGHSH and CDR2 is LQKENI. The CDR3 is 15 amino acids. V gave up 1 base and J gave up 6 bases, with 16 bases separating them. Concerning this clone itself: The target antigen is unknown.

Some clones are missing from TCRdb's copy, which holds only in-frame ones; the method was immunoSEQ multiplex PCR. The profile shows 2 million to 2.5 million clones, roughly 92% of them singletons. Investigators divided CD4+ cells into CD45RA+ naive and CD45RA-negative memory subsets. General study results and limits: Generation probability values for non-shared clonotypes were lower than those for clonotypes shared by all four donors.

This receptor was taken from a man aged 18 to 29 in good health. Some clones in this sample may be carry-over from other donors' samples. The chain recombines TRBV18 with TRBJ2-7, with TRBD1 as a possible D gene (6 bases). Material: naive CD4+ T cells from PBMCs. Described subset: CD45RA+ positively selected. CDR3 coding DNA: TGTGCCAGCTCACCACTTCCGACCTCACAGGGCGAGCAGTACTTC. Encoded protein: CASSPLPTSQGEQYF.